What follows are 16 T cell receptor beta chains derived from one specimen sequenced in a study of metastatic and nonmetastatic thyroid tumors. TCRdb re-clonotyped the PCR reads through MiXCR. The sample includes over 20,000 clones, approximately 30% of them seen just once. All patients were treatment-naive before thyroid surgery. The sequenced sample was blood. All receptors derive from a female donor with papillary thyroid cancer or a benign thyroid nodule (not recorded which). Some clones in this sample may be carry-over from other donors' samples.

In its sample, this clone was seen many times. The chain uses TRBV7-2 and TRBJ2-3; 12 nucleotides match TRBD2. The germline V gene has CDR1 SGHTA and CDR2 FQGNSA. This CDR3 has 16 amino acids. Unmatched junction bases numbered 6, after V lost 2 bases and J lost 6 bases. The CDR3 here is CASSLSSGGAVDTQYF. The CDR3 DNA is TGTGCCAGCAGCTTATCTAGCGGGGGGGCCGTTGATACGCAGTATTTT.

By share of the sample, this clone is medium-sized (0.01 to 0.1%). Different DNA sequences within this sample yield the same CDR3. CDR3 amino acids: CASNTPGQGTFYNSPLHF. CDR3 DNA sequence: TGTGCCAGTAACACACCGGGACAGGGAACCTTCTATAATTCACCCCTCCACTTT. The V and J genes are TRBV19 and TRBJ1-6, with 9 bases lining up with TRBD1. Germline assignment: CDR1 LNHDA and CDR2 SQIVND (reference sequence). V shed 7 bases and J 3 bases; nucleotides not matched to a gene: 13. The CDR3 is 18 amino acids.

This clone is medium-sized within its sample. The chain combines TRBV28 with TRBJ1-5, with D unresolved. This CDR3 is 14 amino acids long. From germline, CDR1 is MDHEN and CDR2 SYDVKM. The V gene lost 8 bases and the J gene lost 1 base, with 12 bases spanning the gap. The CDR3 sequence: CASDFPRSNQPQHF. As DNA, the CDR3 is TGTGCCAGCGACTTCCCCAGGAGCAATCAGCCCCAGCATTTT.

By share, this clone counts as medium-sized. The CDR3 loop reads CASSLGGQISNTEAFF. DNA of the CDR3: TGCGCCAGCAGCTTGGGGGGTCAAATTTCGAACACTGAAGCTTTCTTT. V gene TRBV5-1 combines with J gene TRBJ1-1; no clear D gene. The length of the CDR3 is 16 residues. V shed 0 bases and J shed 1 base, with 13 bases lying between them. Germline V gene lookup returns CDR1 SGHRS and CDR2 YFSETQ.

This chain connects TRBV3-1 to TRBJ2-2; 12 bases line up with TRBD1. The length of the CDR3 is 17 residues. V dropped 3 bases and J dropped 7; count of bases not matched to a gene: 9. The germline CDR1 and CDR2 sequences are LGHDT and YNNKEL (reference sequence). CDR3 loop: CASSHLPGQGAIGELFF. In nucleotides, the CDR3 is TGTGCCAGCAGCCACTTACCGGGACAGGGGGCGATCGGGGAGCTGTTTTTT.

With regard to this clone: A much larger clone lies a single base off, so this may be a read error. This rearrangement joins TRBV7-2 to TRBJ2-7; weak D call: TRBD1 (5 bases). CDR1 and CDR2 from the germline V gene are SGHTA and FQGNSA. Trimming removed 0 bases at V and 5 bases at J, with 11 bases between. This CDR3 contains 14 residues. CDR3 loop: CASSLAVGANEQYF. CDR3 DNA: TGTGCCAGCAGCTTAGCGGTAGGGGCTAACGAGCAGTACTTC. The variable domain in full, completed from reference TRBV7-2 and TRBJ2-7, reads GAGVSQSPSNKVTEKGKDVELRCDPISGHTALYWYRQSLGQGLEFLIYFQGNSAPDKSGLPSDRFSAERTGGSVSTLTIQRTQQEDSAVYLCASSLAVGANEQYFGPGTRLTVT.

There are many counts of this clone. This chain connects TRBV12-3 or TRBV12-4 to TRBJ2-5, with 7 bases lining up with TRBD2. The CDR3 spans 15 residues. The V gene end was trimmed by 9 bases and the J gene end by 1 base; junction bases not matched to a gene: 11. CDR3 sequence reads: CASSTRLAPQETQYF. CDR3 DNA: TGTGCCAGTTCTACAAGACTAGCTCCCCAAGAGACCCAGTACTTC.

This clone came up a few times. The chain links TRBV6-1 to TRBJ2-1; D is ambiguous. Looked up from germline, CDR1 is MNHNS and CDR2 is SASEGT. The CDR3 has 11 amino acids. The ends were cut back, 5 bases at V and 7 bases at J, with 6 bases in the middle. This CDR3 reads CASSKLNEQFF. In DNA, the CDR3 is TGTGCCAGCAGTAAACTGAATGAGCAGTTCTTC.

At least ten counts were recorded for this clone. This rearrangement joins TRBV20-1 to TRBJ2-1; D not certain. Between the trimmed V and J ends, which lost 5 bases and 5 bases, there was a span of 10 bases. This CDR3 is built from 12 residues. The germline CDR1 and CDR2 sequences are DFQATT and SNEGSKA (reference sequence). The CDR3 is CSALRPHNEQFF. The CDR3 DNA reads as TGCAGTGCTCTCAGACCTCACAATGAGCAGTTCTTC.

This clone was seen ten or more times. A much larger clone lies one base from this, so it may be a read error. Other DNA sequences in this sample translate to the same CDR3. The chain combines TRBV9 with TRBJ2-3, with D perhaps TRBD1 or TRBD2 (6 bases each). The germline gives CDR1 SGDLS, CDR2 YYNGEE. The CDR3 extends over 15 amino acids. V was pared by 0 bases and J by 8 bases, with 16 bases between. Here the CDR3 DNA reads TGTGCCAGCAGCGTAGAAGGGGGGCGAGGCGGTACGCAGTATTTT. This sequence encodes CASSVEGGRGGTQYF.

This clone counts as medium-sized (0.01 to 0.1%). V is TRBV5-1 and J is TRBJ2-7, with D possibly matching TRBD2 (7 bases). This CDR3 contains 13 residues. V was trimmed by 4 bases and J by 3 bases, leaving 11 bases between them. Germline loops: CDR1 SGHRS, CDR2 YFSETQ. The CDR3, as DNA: TGCGCCAGCAGCGGGGGGGCCGTCTACGAGCAGTACTTC. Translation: CASSGGAVYEQYF.

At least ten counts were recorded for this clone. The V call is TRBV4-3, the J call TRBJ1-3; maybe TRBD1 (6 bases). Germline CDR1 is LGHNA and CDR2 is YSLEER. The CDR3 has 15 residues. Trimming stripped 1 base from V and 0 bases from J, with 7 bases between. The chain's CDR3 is CASSQGDISGNTIYF. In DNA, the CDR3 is TGCGCCAGCAGCCAAGGGGACATCTCTGGAAACACCATATATTTT.

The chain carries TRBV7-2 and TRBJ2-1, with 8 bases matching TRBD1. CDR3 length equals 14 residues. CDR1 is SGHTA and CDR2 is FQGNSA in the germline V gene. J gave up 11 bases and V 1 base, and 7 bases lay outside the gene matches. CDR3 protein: CASSLGVTGVQQFF. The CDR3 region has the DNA TGTGCCAGCAGCTTAGGTGTGACAGGGGTCCAGCAGTTCTTC.

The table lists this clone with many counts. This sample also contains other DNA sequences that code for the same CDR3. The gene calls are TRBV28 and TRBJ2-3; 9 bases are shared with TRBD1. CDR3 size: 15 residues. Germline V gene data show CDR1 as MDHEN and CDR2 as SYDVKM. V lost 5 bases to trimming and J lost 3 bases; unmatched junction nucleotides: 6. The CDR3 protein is CASSPGTGRTDTQYF. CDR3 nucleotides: TGTGCCAGCAGTCCTGGGACAGGGAGGACAGATACGCAGTATTTT.

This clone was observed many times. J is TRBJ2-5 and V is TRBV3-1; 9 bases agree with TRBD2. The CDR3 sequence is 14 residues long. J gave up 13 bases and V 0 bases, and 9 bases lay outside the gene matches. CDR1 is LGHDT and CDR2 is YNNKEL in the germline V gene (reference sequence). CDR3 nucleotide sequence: TGTGCCAGCAGCCAAGATTACGCGGGAGGGCCGGGGTACTTC. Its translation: CASSQDYAGGPGYF.

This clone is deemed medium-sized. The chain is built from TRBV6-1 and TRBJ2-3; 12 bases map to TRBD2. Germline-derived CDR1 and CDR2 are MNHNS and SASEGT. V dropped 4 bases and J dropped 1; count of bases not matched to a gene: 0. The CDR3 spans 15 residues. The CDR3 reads CASSGLAGGTDTQYF. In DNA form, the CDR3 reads TGTGCCAGCAGTGGACTAGCGGGAGGCACAGATACGCAGTATTTT.